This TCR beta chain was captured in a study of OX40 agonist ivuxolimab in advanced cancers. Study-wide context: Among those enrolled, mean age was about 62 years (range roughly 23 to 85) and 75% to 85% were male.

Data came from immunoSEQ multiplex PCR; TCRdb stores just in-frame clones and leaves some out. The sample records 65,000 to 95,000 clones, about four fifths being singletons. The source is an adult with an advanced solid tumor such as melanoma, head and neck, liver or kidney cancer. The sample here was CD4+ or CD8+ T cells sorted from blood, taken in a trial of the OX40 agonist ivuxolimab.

CDR3 sequence: CASSLKGSSGYEQYF. CDR3 in DNA: TGTGCCAGCAGCTTAAAGGGCTCTAGCGGCTACGAGCAGTACTTC. This chain joins TRBV7-9 and TRBJ2-7; TRBD2 agrees at 7 bases. Germline V gene data show CDR1 as SEHNR and CDR2 as FQNEAQ (reference sequence). V was pared by 2 bases and J by 3 bases, with 7 bases of the junction left unmatched. The CDR3 is 15 residues long.